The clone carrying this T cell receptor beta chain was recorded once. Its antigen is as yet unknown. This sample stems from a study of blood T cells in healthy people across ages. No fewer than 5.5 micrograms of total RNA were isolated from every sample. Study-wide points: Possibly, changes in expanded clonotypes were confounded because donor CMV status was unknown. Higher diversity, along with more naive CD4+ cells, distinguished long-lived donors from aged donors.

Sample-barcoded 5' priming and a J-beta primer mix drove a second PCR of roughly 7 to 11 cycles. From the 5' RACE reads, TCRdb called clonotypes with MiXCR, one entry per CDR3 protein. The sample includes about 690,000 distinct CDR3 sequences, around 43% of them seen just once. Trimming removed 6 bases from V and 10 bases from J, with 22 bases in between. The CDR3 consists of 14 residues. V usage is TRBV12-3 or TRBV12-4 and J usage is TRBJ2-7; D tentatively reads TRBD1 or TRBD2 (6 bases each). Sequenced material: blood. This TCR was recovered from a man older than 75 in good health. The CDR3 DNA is TGTGCCAGCAGCTTGCCCCTGGCCGAGGGGGGCCAGTACTTC. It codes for CASSLPLAEGGQYF.